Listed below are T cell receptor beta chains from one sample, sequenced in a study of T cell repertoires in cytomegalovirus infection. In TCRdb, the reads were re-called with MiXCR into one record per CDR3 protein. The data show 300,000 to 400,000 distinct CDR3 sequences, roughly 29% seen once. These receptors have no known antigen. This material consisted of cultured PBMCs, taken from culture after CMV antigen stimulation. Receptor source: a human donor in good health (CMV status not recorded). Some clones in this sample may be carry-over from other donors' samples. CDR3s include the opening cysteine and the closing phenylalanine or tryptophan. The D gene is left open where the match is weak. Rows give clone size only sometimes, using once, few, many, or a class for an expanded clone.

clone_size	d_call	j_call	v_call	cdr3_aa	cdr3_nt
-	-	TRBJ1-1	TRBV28	CATNNVQMNTEAFF	TGTGCCACTAACAATGTGCAGATGAACACTGAAGCTTTCTTT
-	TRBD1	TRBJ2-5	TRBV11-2	CASSFRQGYQETQYF	TGTGCCAGCAGCTTTCGACAGGGCTACCAAGAGACCCAGTACTTC
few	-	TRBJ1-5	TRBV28	CASSLLGYSNQPQHF	TGTGCCAGCAGTTTACTAGGTTATAGCAATCAGCCCCAGCATTTT
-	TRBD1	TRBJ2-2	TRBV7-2	CASTMTGGAAGELFF	TGTGCCAGCACCATGACAGGGGGCGCGGCCGGGGAGCTGTTTTTT
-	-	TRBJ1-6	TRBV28	CASSLDSSYNSPLHF	TGTGCCAGCAGTTTAGACAGCTCCTATAATTCACCCCTCCACTTT
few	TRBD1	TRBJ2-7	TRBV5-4	CASSSGQGETYEQYF	TGTGCCAGCAGCTCGGGACAGGGGGAAACCTACGAGCAGTACTTC
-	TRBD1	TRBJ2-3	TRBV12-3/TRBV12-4	CARRGQGRTDTQYF	TGTGCCAGAAGAGGACAGGGGAGGACAGATACGCAGTATTTT
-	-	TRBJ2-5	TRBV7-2	CASSFRFQETQYF	TGTGCCAGCAGCTTTCGGTTCCAAGAGACCCAGTACTTC
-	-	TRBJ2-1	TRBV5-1	CASSLNRSNNEQFF	TGCGCCAGCAGCTTGAACCGATCAAACAATGAGCAGTTCTTC
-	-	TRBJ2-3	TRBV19	CASSMEDTQYF	TGTGCCAGTAGTATGGAAGATACGCAGTATTTT
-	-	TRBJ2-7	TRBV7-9	CASSAQSTDTPYEQYF	TGTGCCAGCAGCGCCCAGTCGACAGATACCCCCTACGAGCAGTACTTC
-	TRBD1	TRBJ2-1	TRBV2	CASTLRGPNNEQFF	TGTGCCAGCACCCTCAGGGGGCCCAACAATGAGCAGTTCTTC
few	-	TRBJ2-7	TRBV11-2	CASSKLKGVSYEQYF	TGTGCCAGCAGCAAATTAAAGGGCGTCTCCTACGAGCAGTACTTC
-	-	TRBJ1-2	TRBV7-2	CASSLSRTGSYGYTF	TGTGCCAGCAGCTTATCACGGACCGGGAGCTATGGCTACACCTTC
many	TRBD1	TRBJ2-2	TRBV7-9	CASSSTGAPNTGELFF	TGTGCCAGCAGCTCCACAGGGGCTCCTAACACCGGGGAGCTGTTTTTT
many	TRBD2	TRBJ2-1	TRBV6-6	CASSYSGQRSGRVYNEQFF	TGTGCCAGCAGTTACTCGGGGCAGCGAAGCGGGAGGGTATACAATGAGCAGTTCTTC
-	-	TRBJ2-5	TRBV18	CASSPPGYQETQYF	TGTGCCAGCTCACCACCGGGATACCAAGAGACCCAGTACTTC
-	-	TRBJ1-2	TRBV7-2	CASSPTGSGWEGYTF	TGTGCCAGCAGCCCGACGGGGTCAGGATGGGAAGGCTACACCTTC
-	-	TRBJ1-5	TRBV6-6	CASSYGGVQPQHF	TGTGCCAGCAGTTACGGGGGAGTTCAGCCCCAGCATTTT
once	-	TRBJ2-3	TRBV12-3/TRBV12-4	CASSIQLWHTQYF	TGTGCCAGCAGTATTCAACTATGGCATACGCAGTATTTT
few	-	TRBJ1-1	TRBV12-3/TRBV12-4	CASSLGWSDNTQAFF	TGTGCCAGCAGTTTAGGTTGGTCGGATAACACCCAAGCTTTCTTT
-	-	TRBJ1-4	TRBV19	CASSIRTEKLFF	TGTGCCAGTAGTATTCGGACGGAAAAACTGTTTTTT
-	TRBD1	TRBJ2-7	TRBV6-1	CAAGRTGGYEQYF	TGTGCCGCAGGGAGGACAGGGGGCTACGAGCAGTACTTC
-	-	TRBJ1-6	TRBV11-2	CASSLGALRSSPLHF	TGTGCCAGCAGCTTAGGGGCACTCCGGAGTTCACCCCTCCACTTT
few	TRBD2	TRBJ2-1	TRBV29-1	CSVEEREGSVGQFF	TGCAGCGTTGAAGAGCGGGAGGGCTCAGTCGGGCAGTTCTTC
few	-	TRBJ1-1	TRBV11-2	CASSLRAQNSAFF	TGTGCCAGCAGCTTAAGGGCACAAAACAGTGCTTTCTTT
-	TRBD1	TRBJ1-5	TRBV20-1	CSARTGGSSNQPQHF	TGCAGTGCTAGAACAGGGGGCTCTAGCAATCAGCCCCAGCATTTT
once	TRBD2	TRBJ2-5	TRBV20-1	CSARNSGSGETQYF	TGCAGTGCTAGAAATAGCGGGAGCGGGGAGACCCAGTACTTC
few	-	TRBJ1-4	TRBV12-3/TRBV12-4	CASNGGHFSTNEKLFF	TGTGCCAGCAATGGGGGACACTTTTCAACTAATGAAAAACTGTTTTTT
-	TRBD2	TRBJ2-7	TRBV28	CASSYGGGEFPYEQYF	TGTGCCAGCAGCTATGGGGGGGGGGAGTTTCCCTACGAGCAGTACTTC
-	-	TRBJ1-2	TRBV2	CASSEGGLWGYGYTF	TGTGCCAGCAGTGAGGGTGGACTCTGGGGCTATGGCTACACCTTC
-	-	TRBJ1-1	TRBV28	CASSHPNSEAFF	TGTGCCAGCAGCCACCCAAACAGTGAAGCTTTCTTT
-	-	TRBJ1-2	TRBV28	CASSVSILYGYTF	TGTGCCAGCAGTGTCAGCATTCTCTATGGCTACACCTTC
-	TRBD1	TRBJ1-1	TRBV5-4	CASRQGVNTEAFF	TGTGCCAGCAGGCAGGGGGTGAACACTGAAGCTTTCTTT
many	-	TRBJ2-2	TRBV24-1	CATSALTTGELFF	TGTGCCACCAGTGCCCTCACCACCGGGGAGCTGTTTTTT
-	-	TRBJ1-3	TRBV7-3	CASSDNRAGNTIYF	TGTGCCAGCAGCGACAACAGGGCTGGAAACACCATATATTTT
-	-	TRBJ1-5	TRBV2	CASSGPGQYQPQHF	TGTGCCAGCAGCGGCCCAGGTCAATATCAGCCCCAGCATTTT
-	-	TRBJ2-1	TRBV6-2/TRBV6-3	CATARDTYNEQFF	TGTGCCACCGCACGGGACACATACAATGAGCAGTTCTTC
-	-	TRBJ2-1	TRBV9	CASSSPTEQFF	TGTGCCAGCAGCTCCCCTACCGAGCAGTTCTTC
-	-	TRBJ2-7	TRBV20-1	CSASIEGSDEQYF	TGCAGTGCTTCTATAGAGGGGTCGGACGAGCAGTACTTC
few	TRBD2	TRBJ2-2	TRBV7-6	CASSPLASGRNTGELFF	TGTGCCAGCAGCCCACTGGCTAGCGGACGCAACACCGGGGAGCTGTTTTTT
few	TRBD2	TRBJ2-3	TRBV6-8	CASTPLDGTSGSTDTQYF	TGTGCCAGCACCCCCCTCGACGGGACTAGCGGGAGCACAGATACGCAGTATTTT
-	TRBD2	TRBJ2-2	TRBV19	CASSIRSGKSGELFF	TGTGCCAGTAGTATCCGTAGCGGGAAATCCGGGGAGCTGTTTTTT
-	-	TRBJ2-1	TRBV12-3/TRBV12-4	CASRAGQVLNEQFF	TGTGCCAGCAGAGCGGGACAGGTGTTGAATGAGCAGTTCTTC
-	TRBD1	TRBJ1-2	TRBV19	CASSIDRGGAGGYTF	TGTGCCAGTAGTATAGATCGAGGGGGCGCTGGTGGCTACACCTTC
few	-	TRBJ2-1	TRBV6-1	CASSEVPAPHEQFF	TGTGCCAGCAGTGAAGTGCCGGCGCCACATGAGCAGTTCTTC
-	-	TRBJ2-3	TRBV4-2	CASSQPDKSRTDTQYF	TGTGCCAGCAGCCAACCCGACAAGTCCCGCACAGATACGCAGTATTTT
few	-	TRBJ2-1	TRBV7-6	CASSPIAVSYNEQFF	TGTGCCAGCAGCCCCATCGCGGTTAGCTACAATGAGCAGTTCTTC
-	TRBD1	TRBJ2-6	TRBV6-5	CASSYLAQGLDSGANVLTF	TGTGCCAGCAGTTACCTCGCACAGGGGCTAGACTCTGGGGCCAACGTCCTGACTTTC
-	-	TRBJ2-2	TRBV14	CASSQEFNTGELFF	TGTGCCAGCAGCCAAGAATTCAACACCGGGGAGCTGTTTTTT
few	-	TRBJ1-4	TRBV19	CASSPPRNRAPIGVEKLFF	TGTGCCAGTAGTCCCCCCCGGAACAGGGCCCCGATTGGGGTTGAAAAACTGTTTTTT
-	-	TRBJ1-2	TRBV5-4	CASSLERQIYGYTF	TGTGCCAGCAGCTTGGAACGGCAGATCTATGGCTACACCTTC
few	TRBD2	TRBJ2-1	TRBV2	CARTPSGSYNEQFF	TGTGCCAGAACCCCTAGCGGCTCCTACAATGAGCAGTTCTTC